The clone carrying this TCR beta chain was seen a single time. Its antigen is unknown. Primers: 60 Vbeta forward and 13 Jbeta reverse. Libraries were prepared by immunoSEQ multiplex PCR; TCRdb keeps only in-frame clonotypes and omits some of them. The sample has about 57,000 clones; roughly three quarters are singletons. This sample was included in a study of cytomegalovirus exposure and HLA in healthy donors. Study-wide findings and caveats: Among immune exposure information, only CMV serostatus was available. Common viral pathogens seemed to be connected with several of the most significant clusters, according to a later analysis.

CDR1 is SGHVS and CDR2 is FQNEAQ in the germline V gene. This CDR3 has 15 residues. V was cut by 2 bases and J by 2 bases, with 11 bases left in between. This chain joins TRBV7-8 and TRBJ2-3; D uncertain. Sequencing was carried out using PBMCs. The TCR was taken from a woman aged 25 to 45 in good health and CMV-seronegative. This CDR3 reads CASSLLPSPTDTQYF. The DNA for the CDR3 is TGTGCCAGCAGCTTACTCCCTTCCCCCACAGATACGCAGTATTTT.